This T cell receptor (beta chain) is from a study of beta chain features in type 1 diabetes. Study overall: Sorted cells, roughly 100,000,000 in number, were examined across all samples.

Comment on this clone: Antigen: not known.

Overall study results and limits: Insertions at VDJ junctions were less frequent in type 1 diabetes patients. These patients also deleted more nucleotides at the same junctions.

Trimming pared 1 base from V and 4 bases from J, leaving 17 bases between. This CDR3 is built from 16 residues. Looked up from germline, CDR1 is MNHEY and CDR2 is SMNVEV (reference sequence). Of the isolated RNA, all was reverse transcribed, and so the sequenced material was expressed TCRB transcripts. The method was immunoSEQ multiplex PCR; TCRdb's version includes in-frame clones alone and lacks a portion of them. The sample consists of around 150,000 clones, about 7.1% of them appearing once. Purities in excess of 95% were seen in all sorted populations. V and J are TRBV27 and TRBJ2-7, with a possible D match to TRBD2 (6 bases). The receptor was isolated from a woman aged 25 to 45 in good health. Sequences were obtained from central memory CD4+ T cells from blood. CDR3 nucleotides: TGTGCCAGCAGTTTATGGGCCGGAAGGGGAGGATACGAGCAGTACTTC. This translates into CASSLWAGRGGYEQYF.